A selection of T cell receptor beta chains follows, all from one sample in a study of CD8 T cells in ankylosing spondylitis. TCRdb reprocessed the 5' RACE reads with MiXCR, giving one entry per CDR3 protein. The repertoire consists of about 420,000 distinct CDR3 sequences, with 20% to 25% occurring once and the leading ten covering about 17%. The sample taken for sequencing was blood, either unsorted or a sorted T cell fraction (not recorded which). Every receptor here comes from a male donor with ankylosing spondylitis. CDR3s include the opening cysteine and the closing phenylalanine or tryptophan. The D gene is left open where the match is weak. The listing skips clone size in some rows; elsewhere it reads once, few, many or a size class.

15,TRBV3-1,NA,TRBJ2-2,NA,TGTGCCAGCAGCCAACAACGAGTCAGGCTCGGGGAGCTGTTTTTT,CASSQQRVRLGELFF
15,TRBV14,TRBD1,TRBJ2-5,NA,TGTGCCAGCAGTCGCGACAGGGGTGCCCGAGAGACCCAGTACTTC,CASSRDRGARETQYF
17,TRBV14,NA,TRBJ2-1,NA,TGTGCCAGCAGCCAAGATGTGTCGGGGAGAGCCTACAATGAGCAGTTCTTC,CASSQDVSGRAYNEQFF
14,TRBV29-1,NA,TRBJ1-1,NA,TGCAGCGTTGAAGGTAACCCGGAGAACACTGAAGCTTTCTTT,CSVEGNPENTEAFF
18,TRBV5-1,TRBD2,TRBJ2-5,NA,TGCGCCAGCAGCTCCAGACCCCCCCTAGCGGGCTCCCAAGAGACCCAGTACTTC,CASSSRPPLAGSQETQYF
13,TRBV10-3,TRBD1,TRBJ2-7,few,TGTGCCGTGTTATGGGACAGCGGTTCCGAGCAGTACTTC,CAVLWDSGSEQYF
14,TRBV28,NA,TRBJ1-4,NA,TGTGCCAGCAACCCCACGGGTGGGGATGAAAAACTGTTTTTT,CASNPTGGDEKLFF
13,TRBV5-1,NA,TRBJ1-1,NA,NA,CASSLVGPGAPFF
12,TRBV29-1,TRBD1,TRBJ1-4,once,TGCAGCGCGGGACAGTATAATGAAAAACTGTTTTTT,CSAGQYNEKLFF
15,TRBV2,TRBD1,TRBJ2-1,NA,TGTGCCAGCAGTGAAGGACAGGGAGTCTGGGATGAGCAGTTCTTC,CASSEGQGVWDEQFF
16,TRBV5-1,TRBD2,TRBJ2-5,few,TGCGCCAGCAGCTTCGGCCTAGCGGGAGCGACGGAGACCCAGTACTTC,CASSFGLAGATETQYF
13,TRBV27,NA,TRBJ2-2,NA,TGTGCCAGCAGCCGCGGACGGTCCGGGGAGCTGTTTTTT,CASSRGRSGELFF
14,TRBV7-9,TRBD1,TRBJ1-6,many,TGTGCCAGCAGCCGGGGACAGGGGAATTCACCCCTCCACTTT,CASSRGQGNSPLHF
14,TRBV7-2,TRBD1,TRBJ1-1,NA,TGTGCCAGCAGCCCACGGACAGGGAACACTGAAGCTTTCTTT,CASSPRTGNTEAFF
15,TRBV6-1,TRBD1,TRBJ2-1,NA,TGTGCCAGCAATAGGGCAGGGGGCTACTACAATGAGCAGTTCTTC,CASNRAGGYYNEQFF
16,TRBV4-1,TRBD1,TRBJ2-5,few,TGCGCCAGCAGCCCCAGACAGGGTTTGGGGCAAGAGACCCAGTACTTC,CASSPRQGLGQETQYF
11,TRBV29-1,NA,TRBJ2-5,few,TGCAGCGTTCAAGCACAAGAGACCCAGTACTTC,CSVQAQETQYF
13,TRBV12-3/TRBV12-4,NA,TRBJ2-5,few,TGTGCCAGCAGTTTGTCTGCCCCAGGGACCCAGTACTTC,CASSLSAPGTQYF
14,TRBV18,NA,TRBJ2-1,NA,TGTGCCAGCTCACCATCCGGGAATTGGAATGAGCAGTTCTTC,CASSPSGNWNEQFF
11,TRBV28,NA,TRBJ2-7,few,TGTACATGTGCCGACTCCTACGAGCAGTACTTC,CTCADSYEQYF
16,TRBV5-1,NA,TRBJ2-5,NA,TGCGCCAGCAGCTGGGGGCGGGGCGGGAGTCCGGAGACCCAGTACTTC,CASSWGRGGSPETQYF
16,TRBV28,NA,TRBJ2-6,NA,TGTGCCAGCAGTTTACGGCAGGCCTCTGGGGCCAACGTCCTGACTTTC,CASSLRQASGANVLTF
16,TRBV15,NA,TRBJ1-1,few,TGTGCCACCAGCAGAGATGTAGTCACGAAAACCACTGAAGCTTTCTTT,CATSRDVVTKTTEAFF
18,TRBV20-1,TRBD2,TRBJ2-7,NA,TGCAGTGCTAGAGGGGGCCTAGCGGGAGATCTTAGCTCCTACGAGCAGTACTTC,CSARGGLAGDLSSYEQYF
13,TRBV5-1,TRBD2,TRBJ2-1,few,TGCGCCAGCAGGAGCGGGAGGGAACATGAGCAGTTCTTC,CASRSGREHEQFF
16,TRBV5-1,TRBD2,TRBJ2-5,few,TGCGCCAGCAGACTGGGACTAGCGGGAGATTGGGAGACCCAGTACTTC,CASRLGLAGDWETQYF
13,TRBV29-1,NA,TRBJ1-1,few,TGCAGCGTTGTCGCCCAGGATAACACTGAAGCTTTCTTT,CSVVAQDNTEAFF
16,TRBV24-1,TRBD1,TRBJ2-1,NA,TGTGCCACCAGTGAACCGACAGGGGGGAGACACAATGAGCAGTTCTTC,CATSEPTGGRHNEQFF
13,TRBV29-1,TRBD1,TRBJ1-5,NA,TGCAGCGCTAGACAGGGGGGGGATCAGCCCCAGCATTTT,CSARQGGDQPQHF
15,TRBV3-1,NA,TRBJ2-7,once,TGTGCCAGCAGCCAAGGTTCGGGGGCGCCTCTCGAGCAGTACTTC,CASSQGSGAPLEQYF
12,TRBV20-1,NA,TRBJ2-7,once,TGCAGTGCGGCGCTCGTCGGGGGCGCGCAGTACTTC,CSAALVGGAQYF
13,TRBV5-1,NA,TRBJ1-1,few,TGCGCCAGCAGCGTAGGGGCGAACACTGAAGCTTTCTTT,CASSVGANTEAFF
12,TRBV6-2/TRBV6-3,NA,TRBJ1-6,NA,TGTGCCAGCAGTTACCGGACCACACCCCTCCACTTT,CASSYRTTPLHF
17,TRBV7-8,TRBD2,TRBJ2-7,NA,TGTGCCAGCAGCTCCCAATGGCTGAAGCGGGACTCCTACGAGCAGTACTTC,CASSSQWLKRDSYEQYF
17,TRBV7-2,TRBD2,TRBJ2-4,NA,TGTGCCAGCAGCTTAGCTCACCTAGCGGGAGCCAAAAACATTCAGTACTTC,CASSLAHLAGAKNIQYF
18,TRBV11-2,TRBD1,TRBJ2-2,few,TGTGCCAGCAGCCCTAGTGCAGGGGGCGTCTTTAGGACCGGGGAGCTGTTTTTT,CASSPSAGGVFRTGELFF
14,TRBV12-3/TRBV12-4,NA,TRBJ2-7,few,TGTGCCAGCAGCCTAACAGACTTTACCTACGAGCAGTACTTC,CASSLTDFTYEQYF
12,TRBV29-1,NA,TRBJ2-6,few,TGCAGCGTAGGGTCTGGGGCCAACGTCCTGACTTTC,CSVGSGANVLTF
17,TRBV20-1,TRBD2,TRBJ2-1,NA,TGCAGTGCGAGCCGGACCCTAGCGGGAGTCCTTAACAATGAGCAGTTCTTC,CSASRTLAGVLNNEQFF
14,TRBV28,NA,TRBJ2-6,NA,TGTGCCAGCGGCTCGGGCCCTGGGGCCAACGTCCTGACTTTC,CASGSGPGANVLTF
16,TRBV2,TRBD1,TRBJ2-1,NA,TGTGCCAGCAGTAATATTCGGCAGGGGGCCCGAAGTGAGCAGTTCTTC,CASSNIRQGARSEQFF